This entry describes one T cell receptor beta chain. Here immunoSEQ multiplex PCR was the method, and the copy in TCRdb shows in-frame clones only, minus some. Here the sample spans around 70,000 clones, roughly 87% being singletons. This specimen comes from a study of blood T cell repertoires in COVID-19. CDR1 and CDR2 (germline): LGHDT, YNNKEL (reference sequence). Trimming removed 3 bases from V and 0 bases from J; junction bases left unmatched: 10. This CDR3 comprises 20 residues. The sample consisted of peripheral blood. V usage is TRBV3-1 (or the pseudogene TRBV3-2) and J usage is TRBJ2-3, with 15 positions matching TRBD2. The clonotype comes from a woman older than 75 with active or convalescent COVID-19. The CDR3 nucleotides read TGTGCCAGCAGCCACCCGTGGACTAGCGGGGGGGAAACTAGCACAGATACGCAGTATTTT. This codes for CASSHPWTSGGETSTDTQYF.